This T cell receptor (beta chain) was identified in a study of shared clonotypes between healthy human individuals. The study, taken as a whole, reports: When compared with the clonotypes that were shared by all four sorted-subset donors, the non-shared clonotypes turned out to have lower generation probabilities. An anticipated effect of sequencing depth on clonotype sharing among donors was recognized.

The CDR3 is 13 amino acids. Germline CDR1 MNHEY, CDR2 SVGAGI. V was trimmed by 0 bases and J by 4 bases, leaving 7 bases between them. For this clone: The antigen is unknown. Other nucleotide sequences in the sample specify the same CDR3.

Sorted subsets were amplified in replicate PCRs using 200 to 250 ng DNA, tens of thousands of T cell genomes. Produced via immunoSEQ multiplex PCR; TCRdb's table is partial and in-frame only. Of more than 2 million clones in the sample, approximately 94% were seen once. Terminally differentiated effector memory CD45RA+ cells were excluded by CCR7 positive selection of CD45RO-negative cells. The receptor comes from a man aged 18 to 30 in good health. V and J are TRBV6-5 and TRBJ2-7; no clear D gene. The sequencing input was naive CD8+ T cells sorted from blood. The CDR3 nucleotides are TGTGCCAGCAGTTACTCGAGGAGTTACGAGCAGTACTTC. This gives the protein CASSYSRSYEQYF.